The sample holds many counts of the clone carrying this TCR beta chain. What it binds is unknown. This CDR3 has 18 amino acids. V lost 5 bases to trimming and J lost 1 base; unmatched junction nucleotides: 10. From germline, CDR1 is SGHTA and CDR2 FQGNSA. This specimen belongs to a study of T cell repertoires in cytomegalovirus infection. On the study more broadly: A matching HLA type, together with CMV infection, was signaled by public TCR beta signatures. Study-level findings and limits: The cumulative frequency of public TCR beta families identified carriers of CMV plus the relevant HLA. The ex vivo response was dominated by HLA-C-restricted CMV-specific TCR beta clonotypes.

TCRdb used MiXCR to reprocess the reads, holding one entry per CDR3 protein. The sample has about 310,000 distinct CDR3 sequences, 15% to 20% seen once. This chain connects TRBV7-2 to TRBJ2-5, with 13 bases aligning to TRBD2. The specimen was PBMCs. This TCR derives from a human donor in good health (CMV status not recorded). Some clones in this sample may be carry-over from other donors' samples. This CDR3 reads CASSEQLAGGPSQETQYF. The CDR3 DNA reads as TGTGCCAGCAGCGAACAACTAGCGGGGGGGCCGTCCCAAGAGACCCAGTACTTC.